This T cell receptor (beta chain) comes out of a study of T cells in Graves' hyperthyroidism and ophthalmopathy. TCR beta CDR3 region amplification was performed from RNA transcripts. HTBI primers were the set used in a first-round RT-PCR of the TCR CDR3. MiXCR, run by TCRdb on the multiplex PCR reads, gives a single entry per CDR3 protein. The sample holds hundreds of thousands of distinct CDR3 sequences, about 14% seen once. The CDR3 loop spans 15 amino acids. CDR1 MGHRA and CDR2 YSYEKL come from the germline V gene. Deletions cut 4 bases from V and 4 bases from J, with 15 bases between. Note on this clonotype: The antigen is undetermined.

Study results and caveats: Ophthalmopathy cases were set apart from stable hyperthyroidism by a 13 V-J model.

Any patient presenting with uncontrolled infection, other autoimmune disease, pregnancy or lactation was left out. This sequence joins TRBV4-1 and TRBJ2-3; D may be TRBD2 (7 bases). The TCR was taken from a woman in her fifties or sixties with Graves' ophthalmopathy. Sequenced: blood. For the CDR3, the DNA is TGCGCCAGCAGCCGGGGGGGCGGCCTCCCAGATACGCAGTATTTT. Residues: CASSRGGGLPDTQYF.